This T cell receptor (beta chain) was recovered during a study of cytomegalovirus exposure and HLA in healthy donors. Study conclusions and caveats: Available immune exposure information was restricted to CMV serostatus only. Later analysis identified a missense DCLRE1C variant that was linked to TCR beta V- and J-gene trimming. Accurate prediction of most subjects' HLA-A and HLA-B alleles from TCR beta sequences was reported.

Unrecorded immune exposure was likely among donors, who were nominally healthy when sampled. Use of 60 Vbeta and 13 Jbeta primers characterized the PCR. Assay: immunoSEQ multiplex PCR; the TCRdb copy retains only in-frame clones and omits some. This sample has roughly 120,000 clones, with approximately 68% found just once. As concerns this clone: What it binds is not known.

The receptor comes from a man aged 25 to 45 in good health and CMV-seropositive. The material sequenced was PBMCs.

The CDR3 protein is CASSLDSAGGYNEQFF. In DNA form, the CDR3 reads TGTGCCAGCAGCTTAGATTCGGCAGGGGGGTACAATGAGCAGTTCTTC. The rearrangement links TRBV7-2 to TRBJ2-1, with D possibly TRBD1 on 7 matching bases. The V end lost 1 base, the J end lost 4 bases, and 14 bases lay between the germline ends. The CDR3 totals 16 residues. Germline V gives CDR1 SGHTA, CDR2 FQGNSA. The variable domain in full, completed from reference TRBV7-2 and TRBJ2-1, reads GAGVSQSPSNKVTEKGKDVELRCDPISGHTALYWYRQSLGQGLEFLIYFQGNSAPDKSGLPSDRFSAERTGGSVSTLTIQRTQQEDSAVYLCASSLDSAGGYNEQFFGPGTRLTVL.